This T cell receptor (beta chain) emerged from a study of T cells after posttransplantation cyclophosphamide. Regarding the study as a whole: Donor CD8+ memory clones often dominated recipient blood repertoires at later times. TRB clonality was highly associated with recipient CMV seropositivity and reactivation.

Sampled 1 year posttransplant, controls received myeloablative marrow transplants, methotrexate and a calcineurin inhibitor. The assay was immunoSEQ multiplex PCR, and TCRdb's table has in-frame clones only and misses some. Here the sample spans around 15,000 clones, roughly 85% being singletons. The CDR3 sequence is 14 residues long. From germline, CDR1 is LGHNA and CDR2 YNFKEQ. The germline V and J ends were trimmed by 3 bases and 4 bases, with 13 bases remaining between them. As for this clone: Its antigen is undetermined. Given a far larger clone just one base away, this is likely a sequencing read error.

The V and J genes are TRBV4-2 and TRBJ2-7, with D maybe TRBD2 (7 bases). This TCR was sampled from a female patient aged 18 to 35 who received an allogeneic stem cell transplant from an unrelated donor, was CMV-positive, and had acute and chronic GVHD. Some T cells may trace back to the graft donor. The specimen comprised PBMCs, sampled after allogeneic stem cell transplant with calcineurin inhibitor and methotrexate. CDR3 coding DNA: TGTGCCAGCAGCCAGATGGAGGGGGGGTACGAGCAGTACTTC. Amino acids: CASSQMEGGYEQYF.